A single sample is the source of the 5 T cell receptor beta chains below, sequenced in a study of T cells in women clearing cervical HPV infection. Sequenced by immunoSEQ multiplex PCR; TCRdb stores in-frame clones only, minus some. The sample totals about 33,000 clones. Sequenced: blood buffy coat. These receptors all come from a woman between 18 and 69 years old with a cervical HPV16 infection that either progressed to CIN3+ or cleared (not recorded which).

About this clone itself: The CDR3 end falls 3 residues outside the read, so it is completed with the germline J gene. The chain employs TRBV20-1 and TRBJ1-1; tentative D call: TRBD1 (5 bases). Germline values: CDR1 DFQATT, CDR2 SNEGSKA (reference sequence). Trimming pared 6 bases from V and 0 bases from J, leaving 20 bases between. The CDR3 contains 16 residues. CDR3 DNA (partial): TGCAGTGCGGAAGTCAGAGGGGCACTCATGAACACTGAA. It encodes CSAEVRGALMNTE. The whole CDR3 protein reads CSAEVRGALMNTEAFF.

A word on this clone: The DNA ends 3 residues before the CDR3 does, and the rest of the CDR3 is filled in from the germline J gene. The chain uses TRBV5-1 and TRBJ1-6, with TRBD1 as a possible D gene (6 bases). The germline gives CDR1 SGHRS, CDR2 YFSETQ. The CDR3 is made up of 13 amino acids. Deletions cut 4 bases from V and 9 bases from J, with 11 bases between. CDR3 sequence: CASSDTGSSPLHF. CDR3 DNA (partial): TGCGCCAGCAGCGATACAGGGAGTTCACCC. Complete variable domain (other parts from reference TRBV5-1 and TRBJ1-6): KAGVTQTPRYLIKTRGQQVTLSCSPISGHRSVSWYQQTPGQGLQFLFEYFSETQRNKGNFPGRFSGRQFSNSRSEMNVSTLELGDSALYLCASSDTGSSPLHFGNGTRLTVT.

As concerns this clone: The read ends 3 residues shy of where the CDR3 ends; the end is completed using the germline J gene. V is TRBV7-3 and J is TRBJ2-4; D gene unclear. CDR3 size: 15 residues. The germline gives CDR1 SGHTA, CDR2 FQGTGA. The sequenced part of the CDR3 DNA is TGTGCCAGCAGCTTACAAAGTAATTTATCCTATGGT. Protein: CASSLQSNLSYG. The CDR3 in full is CASSLQSNLSYGQYF.

Regarding this clone: From the germline J gene comes the end of the CDR3, since the read stops 3 residues before it. V gene TRBV5-1 combines with J gene TRBJ1-6; D not resolved. CDR3 length: 16 amino acids. The V end lost 0 bases, the J end lost 5 bases, and 12 bases lay between the germline ends. Germline V lookup: CDR1 SGHRS, CDR2 YFSETQ. The CDR3 sequence is CASSLDLRENNSPLHF. CDR3 DNA (partial): TGCGCCAGCAGCTTGGACCTTAGAGAGAATAATTCACCC.

About this clone itself: Coverage ceases 3 residues before the CDR3 finishes, and the germline J gene fills in the end. The chain links TRBV19 to TRBJ1-1; maybe TRBD1 (5 bases). Per the germline V gene, CDR1 is LNHDA and CDR2 is SQIVND (reference sequence). The CDR3 runs 12 residues. The sequenced CDR3 bases are TGTGCCAGTAGTTCGACGGGGGAAAGA. Its translation: CASSSTGER. The entire CDR3 reads CASSSTGERAFF.